This T cell receptor beta chain appears in the sequencing data of a study of blood T cell repertoires in COVID-19. This CDR3 has 13 residues. Trimming removed 6 bases from V and 3 bases from J; junction bases left unmatched: 3. As handled by the study authors: Estimation of nucleated cell counts relied on the amplification of reference gene primers. Profiled with immunoSEQ multiplex PCR; TCRdb holds only in-frame clones, not every one. Clonal size and the V and J genes are those of that table, whereas D and trimming came from the DNA. The table has 300,000 to 400,000 clones, roughly 86% seen once. The sample taken for sequencing was peripheral blood. The chain links TRBV12-3 or TRBV12-4 to TRBJ2-7; TRBD1 matches at 9 bases. The source of this sequence is a woman in her fifties or sixties with COVID-19, enrolled during active disease. CDR3: CASRPGQGYEQYF. DNA for the CDR3: TGTGCCAGCAGACCGGGACAGGGCTACGAGCAGTACTTC.